Each of the 7 T cell receptor beta chains below was sequenced from the same sample in a study of identical twins. MiXCR, run by TCRdb on the 5' RACE reads, gives a single entry per CDR3 protein. The sample holds 600,000 to 850,000 distinct CDR3 sequences, 18% seen once. These data also featured in a second study, about T cells expressing NK-cell markers.

The sequenced sample was PBMCs. The receptor source for this set is a woman aged 18 to 35 in good health.

The chain links TRBV14 to TRBJ1-2; no clear D gene. V was trimmed by 1 base and J by 2 bases, leaving 5 bases between them. The CDR3 runs to 13 residues. Per the germline V gene, CDR1 is SGHDN and CDR2 is FVKESK. CDR3 residues: CASSQVWNYGYTF. The CDR3 DNA sequence: TGTGCCAGCAGCCAAGTGTGGAACTATGGCTACACCTTC.

The sample holds a few counts of this clonotype. V and J are TRBV2 and TRBJ2-3; D remains unclear. The CDR3 has 14 residues. V lost 9 bases to trimming and J lost 1 base, with 14 bases between them. Germline V gene sequence: CDR1 SNHLY, CDR2 FYNNEI. CDR3 protein: CASPGLERTDTQYF. The CDR3 DNA reads as TGTGCCAGTCCGGGTCTAGAACGCACAGATACGCAGTATTTT.

This clonotype came up a few times. The chain joins TRBV27 to TRBJ1-1, with a possible D match to TRBD1 (5 bases). The CDR3 covers 16 residues. Germline-derived CDR1 and CDR2 are MNHEY and SMNVEV (reference sequence). Trimming took 8 bases from V and 1 from J, leaving 20 bases between them. The CDR3 DNA is TGTGCCAGCGGACATTTGGCGGGCAGACAGAACACTGAAGCTTTCTTT. Translation gives CASGHLAGRQNTEAFF.

CDR3 amino acids: CSADRRYNEQFF. The DNA for the CDR3 is TGCAGTGCTGACAGGCGGTACAATGAGCAGTTCTTC. V gene TRBV20-1 combines with J gene TRBJ2-1; D is perhaps TRBD1 (6 bases). Trimming took 5 bases from V and 4 from J, leaving 9 bases between them. In germline, CDR1 is DFQATT, CDR2 SNEGSKA (reference sequence). CDR3 length equals 12 residues.

This clonotype was observed a handful of times. The chain carries TRBV5-1 and TRBJ2-3; D is unclear. The ends were cut back, 4 bases at V and 5 bases at J, with 14 bases in the middle. The CDR3 is 14 amino acids. Germline assignment: CDR1 SGHRS and CDR2 YFSETQ. The CDR3 here is CASSIGPPEDTQYF. The CDR3 bases are TGCGCCAGCAGCATAGGACCACCTGAAGATACGCAGTATTTT.

The rearrangement links TRBV12-3 or TRBV12-4 to TRBJ2-3, with 7 bases fitting TRBD2. This CDR3 contains 17 residues. V shed 2 bases and J 0 bases; nucleotides not matched to a gene: 8. The CDR3 DNA is TGTGCCAGCAGTTTAAGGTCCGGCGGGAGTAGCACAGATACGCAGTATTTT. Encoded protein: CASSLRSGGSSTDTQYF.

The chain is built from TRBV20-1 and TRBJ2-1; unclear D gene. The length of the CDR3 is 9 residues. Germline CDR1 is DFQATT and CDR2 is SNEGSKA (reference sequence). CDR3: CRRCDEQFF. CDR3 coding DNA: TGCAGGAGGTGTGATGAGCAGTTCTTC.